The sequence of this TCR beta chain was determined in a study of human T cells and chemical hapten exposure. Unfractionated whole blood was the source from which total RNA was extracted. Only a few counts were recorded for this clonotype. TCRdb reanalysed the 5' RACE reads using MiXCR and keeps one entry per CDR3 protein. The sample lists around 80,000 distinct CDR3 sequences; 15% to 20% were seen once. This receptor was identified in a female donor in good health.

The CDR3 DNA sequence: TGTGCCAGCAGTAGCTTTGGATCGACACATACGCAGTATTTT. The encoded protein is CASSSFGSTHTQYF. This chain uses TRBV7-2 with TRBJ2-3; D is undetermined. This CDR3 spans 14 amino acids. Germline V gene data show CDR1 as SGHTA and CDR2 as FQGNSA. Trimming removed 6 bases from V and 7 bases from J, with 17 bases in between.